This entry lists 30 T cell receptor beta chains sequenced from one sample in a study of breast tumors, draining lymph nodes, adjacent tissues. TCRdb re-called the multiplex PCR reads with MiXCR, one entry per CDR3 protein. Counted here are approximately 140,000 distinct CDR3 sequences, 32% occurring once; the ten biggest clones make up around 2.5%. Samples came from axillary lymph nodes draining the breast cancer. The sequencing input was axillary lymph node tissue. All receptors derive from a female donor with breast cancer. Some clones in this sample may be carry-over from other donors' samples.

At least ten counts were recorded for this clonotype. The gene calls are TRBV10-1 and TRBJ2-2, with D tentatively TRBD1 (5 bases). Deletions cut 0 bases from V and 9 bases from J, with 11 bases between. This CDR3 is 14 amino acids long. Germline assignment: CDR1 WNHNN and CDR2 SYGVQD (reference sequence). CDR3 bases: TGCGCCAGCAGTGAGTCTTGGGGCATGAGGGAGCTGTTTTTT. Protein sequence: CASSESWGMRELFF.

This clonotype has ten or more counts. The chain combines TRBV5-6 with TRBJ2-2; D is ambiguous. The CDR3 spans 16 residues. V was pared by 1 base and J by 7 bases, with 17 bases between. Per germline, CDR1 SGHDT and CDR2 YYEEEE. The CDR3 protein is CASSLLGTHPVGELFF. For the CDR3, the DNA is TGTGCCAGCAGCTTGTTGGGCACGCATCCTGTCGGGGAGCTGTTTTTT.

The chain employs TRBV12-3 or TRBV12-4 and TRBJ1-5; D not certain. The CDR3 totals 14 residues. Trimming cost V 8 bases and J 2 bases, with 13 bases left between them. CDR3 residues: CASVSANGNQPQHF. For the CDR3, the DNA is TGTGCCAGCGTTTCGGCTAATGGCAATCAGCCCCAGCATTTT.

A few counts support this clonotype. The J gene is TRBJ2-7, the V gene TRBV28, with D possibly being TRBD1 or TRBD2 (5 bases each). The length of the CDR3 is 13 residues. Per germline, CDR1 MDHEN and CDR2 SYDVKM. Trimming took off 4 bases at V and 3 bases at J, with 10 bases between the two ends. The CDR3 loop is CASSSGRDYEQYV. In DNA, the CDR3 is TGTGCCAGCAGTTCGGGACGGGACTACGAGCAGTACGTC.

This clonotype was detected a few times. This chain uses TRBV19 with TRBJ1-2; D is perhaps TRBD1 (6 bases). The V and J ends lost 3 bases and 3 bases respectively, with 11 bases between them. CDR3 length: 14 residues. From germline, CDR1 is LNHDA and CDR2 SQIVND (reference sequence). The CDR3 spells CASSIVGQHYGYTF. The CDR3 DNA reads as TGTGCCAGTAGTATCGTAGGACAGCACTATGGCTACACCTTC.

This clonotype was recorded once. One junction end disagrees with the germline gene, perhaps due to a read error. V gene TRBV7-7 combines with J gene TRBJ1-4; maybe TRBD1 (5 bases). The V gene's germline CDR1 is SSHAT and CDR2 FNYEAQ (reference sequence). CDR3 length: 16 amino acids. CDR3 coding DNA: TGTGCTAGCAGCTCAGAACCGGGGCCGGGGGGGGGAAAACTGTTTTTT. Amino acids: CASSSEPGPGGGKLFF.

The table lists this clonotype with many counts. CDR3 protein: CASSQGGYGGYTF. CDR3 nucleotide sequence: TGTGCCAGCAGCCAAGGAGGGTATGGAGGCTACACCTTC. The chain recombines TRBV3-1 with TRBJ1-2; D not resolved. Trimming took 1 base from V and 8 from J, leaving 11 bases between them. Germline V gene data show CDR1 as LGHDT and CDR2 as YNNKEL (reference sequence). This CDR3 has 13 residues.

There are a few counts of this clonotype. Compared with germline, one end of the junction differs, possibly owing to a read error. The rearrangement uses TRBV20-1 and TRBJ2-1, with TRBD2 matching over 11 bases. The germline CDR1 and CDR2 sequences are DFQATT and SNEGSKA (reference sequence). The length of the CDR3 is 15 residues. The CDR3 protein is CGAISGGASSNEQFF. As DNA, the CDR3 is TGCGGTGCTATTAGCGGGGGGGCATCGTCCAATGAGCAGTTCTTC.

With respect to this clonotype: Germline is not matched at one junction end, which may reflect a read error. This chain uses TRBV15 with TRBJ1-4, with 8 bases matching TRBD1. CDR3 length equals 13 residues. The germline CDR1 and CDR2 sequences are LNHNV and YYDKDF (reference sequence). The CDR3 bases are TGTGCGACCAGCAGTACAGGGGGTGAAAGACTGTTTTTT. Residues: CATSSTGGERLFF.

This clonotype was counted ten times or more. The chain combines TRBV20-1 with TRBJ1-2; 10 bases are a match to TRBD1. Germline V gene lookup returns CDR1 DFQATT and CDR2 SNEGSKA (reference sequence). This CDR3 region has 15 residues. Losses at the gene ends were 2 bases for V and 4 bases for J; bases not matched to a gene: 7. The CDR3 sequence: CSARPLGQGGYGYTF. The CDR3 bases are TGCAGTGCTAGACCCCTCGGACAGGGGGGCTATGGCTACACCTTC.

This clonotype was seen at least ten times. The chain couples TRBV28 to TRBJ1-2; TRBD1 is a possible D gene (5 bases). The CDR3 extends over 13 amino acids. Deletions cut 6 bases from V and 4 bases from J, with 12 bases between. CDR1 and CDR2 from the germline V gene are MDHEN and SYDVKM. Here the CDR3 DNA reads TGTGCCAGCAGGAGGGACCACCTCTATGGCTACACCTTC. Translating it yields CASRRDHLYGYTF.

As concerns this clonotype: Possible read error: a much larger clone is one base away. This sequence joins TRBV11-2 and TRBJ1-4; D uncertain. Trimming took 8 bases from V and 3 from J, leaving 22 bases between them. CDR3 length equals 17 residues. The germline V gene has CDR1 SGHAT and CDR2 FQNNGV. The CDR3 bases are TGTGCCAGCGGCTCAATGGAAAACGCCTTTGCTAATGAAAAACTGTTTTTT. Protein product: CASGSMENAFANEKLFF.

This clonotype was seen at least ten times. The rearrangement joins TRBV7-2 to TRBJ1-2; TRBD1 matches at 8 bases. J was trimmed by 3 bases and V by 3 bases; bases with no gene match: 6. This CDR3 contains 15 residues. Per the germline V gene, CDR1 is SGHTA and CDR2 is FQGNSA. This chain's CDR3 is CASSFQTGVDYGYTF. The CDR3 DNA reads TGTGCCAGCAGCTTCCAGACAGGGGTTGACTATGGCTACACCTTC.

This clonotype came up many times. The rearrangement joins TRBV11-2 to TRBJ1-2; tentative D call: TRBD1 (5 bases). CDR1 is SGHAT and CDR2 is FQNNGV in the germline V gene. The CDR3 runs 14 residues. V gave up 1 base and J gave up 6 bases, with 12 bases separating them. CDR3 sequence (DNA): TGTGCCAGCAGCTTAGTCGGGACTTCGGATGGCTACACCTTC. It specifies CASSLVGTSDGYTF.

The chain has TRBV5-1 and TRBJ2-3, with D perhaps TRBD1 (6 bases). Between the trimmed V and J ends, which lost 4 bases and 5 bases, there was a span of 14 bases. Per germline, CDR1 SGHRS and CDR2 YFSETQ. This CDR3 is built from 14 residues. Written as DNA, the CDR3 is TGCGCCAGCAGCCTGAACAGAGGGGGAGATACGCAGTATTTT. It encodes CASSLNRGGDTQYF.

This clonotype has a count of ten or more. This chain uses TRBV7-9 with TRBJ1-1; D remains unclear. The germline V gene has CDR1 SEHNR and CDR2 FQNEAQ (reference sequence). This CDR3 contains 13 residues. The V and J ends lost 6 bases and 5 bases respectively, with 13 bases between them. The DNA for the CDR3 is TGTGCCAGCAGGTTACACTCCGGGACTGAAGCTTTCTTT. Amino acids: CASRLHSGTEAFF.

The gene calls are TRBV7-2 and TRBJ1-2; no firm D call. V lost 5 bases, J lost 7 bases, and 17 bases lay in between. Germline CDR1 and CDR2: SGHTA and FQGNSA. CDR3 size: 14 residues. The CDR3 DNA sequence: TGTGCCAGCAGCCCCGGACCCGATGTCGCTGGCTACACCTTC. Translating gives CASSPGPDVAGYTF.

Ten or more counts support this clonotype. J is TRBJ2-1 and V is TRBV2; possible D gene TRBD1, 6 bases. The CDR3 contains 14 residues. V lost 6 bases, J lost 7 bases, and 16 bases lay in between. CDR1 is SNHLY, CDR2 FYNNEI, per germline. DNA for the CDR3: TGTGCCAGCAGGGGTCAGGGGACGGCAAATGAGCAGTTCTTC. Encoded protein: CASRGQGTANEQFF.

This clonotype was seen at least ten times. This chain uses TRBV19 with TRBJ1-3; 8 nucleotides agree with TRBD1. This CDR3 is built from 15 residues. Germline CDR1 and CDR2: LNHDA and SQIVND (reference sequence). Germline trimming cut 7 bases from V and 0 bases from J; bases unmatched to any gene: 5. CDR3 coding DNA: TGTGCCAGTACCCGGGACAGGAGCTCTGGAAACACCATATATTTT. It specifies CASTRDRSSGNTIYF.

This clonotype was seen at least ten times. A much bigger clone sits one base away, suggesting this may be a read error. The chain employs TRBV20-1 and TRBJ1-2, with TRBD1 matching over 11 bases. The trim removed 6 bases at V and 10 bases at J, leaving 10 bases unmatched. This CDR3 has 13 residues. Germline V gene data show CDR1 as DFQATT and CDR2 as SNEGSKA (reference sequence). CDR3 region: CSALDRGRGAYTF. CDR3 DNA sequence: TGCAGTGCCCTGGACAGGGGGCGCGGGGCCTACACCTTC.

This clonotype has more than one count but fewer than ten. One end of the junction is discordant with germline, which a read error may explain. The rearrangement links TRBV18 to TRBJ2-5; D is unclear. This CDR3 contains 13 residues. Germline assignment: CDR1 KGHSH and CDR2 LQKENI. The CDR3: CASSPLREETRYF. CDR3 DNA sequence: TGTGCCAGCTCACCACTAAGGGAAGAGACCCGGTACTTC.

This clonotype was counted ten times or more. The chain joins TRBV4-1 to TRBJ1-2; D is perhaps TRBD1 (5 bases). There are 17 residues in the CDR3. Germline V lookup: CDR1 MGHRA, CDR2 YSYEKL. Deletions cut 0 bases from V and 2 bases from J, with 16 bases between. The CDR3 nucleotides are TGCGCCAGCAGCCAAGAGGGCTGGGGCAGCTTGAACTATGGCTACACCTTC. This translates into CASSQEGWGSLNYGYTF.

There are many counts of this clonotype. A much larger clone lies one base from this, so it may be a read error. The chain carries TRBV5-8 and TRBJ2-7, with a possible D match to TRBD2 (5 bases). CDR3 length: 17 residues. The V end was cut by 3 bases, the J end by 0 bases, with 19 bases between. Germline CDR1 reads SGHTS; CDR2 reads YDEGEE. The CDR3 is CASSSQRASRSSYEQYV. The CDR3 bases are TGTGCCAGCAGCTCTCAGAGGGCCAGCCGGAGCTCCTACGAGCAGTACGTC.

This clonotype was detected many times. The gene calls are TRBV2 and TRBJ2-5, with 8 bases identical to TRBD2. Per germline, CDR1 SNHLY and CDR2 FYNNEI. The V and J ends lost 5 bases and 4 bases, in that order; junction bases with no gene match: 9. The CDR3 extends over 15 amino acids. The CDR3 nucleotides read TGTGCCAGCAGTAGAGCGGGGGTTACGTCAGAGACCCAGTACTTC. Translated: CASSRAGVTSETQYF.

The CDR3 DNA is TGTGCCAGCAGCTCCCAGGGGGACACTGAAGCTTTCTTT. Protein sequence: CASSSQGDTEAFF. This chain connects TRBV7-8 to TRBJ1-1; 7 bases agree with TRBD1. This CDR3 is 13 amino acids long. CDR1 is SGHVS and CDR2 is FQNEAQ in the germline V gene. J lost 3 bases, V lost 4 bases, and 2 bases had no gene match.

This chain links TRBV27 with TRBJ2-1; D is possibly TRBD1 (5 bases). Trimming took off 0 bases at V and 6 bases at J, with 12 bases between the two ends. Germline V gives CDR1 MNHEY, CDR2 SMNVEV (reference sequence). This CDR3 has 15 amino acids. CDR3 protein: CASSLSLDRGNEQFF. The CDR3 DNA reads TGTGCCAGCAGTTTATCTCTCGACAGAGGCAATGAGCAGTTCTTC.

V gene TRBV7-9 combines with J gene TRBJ2-5; no reliable D call. The length of the CDR3 is 13 residues. The V gene lost 4 bases and the J gene lost 5 bases, with 11 bases spanning the gap. Germline lookup yields CDR1 SEHNR and CDR2 FQNEAQ (reference sequence). CDR3 loop: CASSYLLSETQYF. DNA for the CDR3: TGTGCCAGCAGCTACTTACTATCGGAGACCCAGTACTTC.

A remark on this clonotype: A much larger clone lies a single base off, so this may be a read error. The rearrangement links TRBV5-5 to TRBJ2-3, with D uncertain. V lost 4 bases, J lost 4 bases, and 13 bases lay in between. Per germline, CDR1 SGHKS and CDR2 YYEKEE (reference sequence). This CDR3 spans 14 amino acids. This CDR3 is CASSTSTTPDTQYF. CDR3 in DNA: TGTGCCAGCAGCACGAGCACAACTCCAGATACGCAGTATTTT. The complete variable domain, with remaining parts taken from reference TRBV5-5 and TRBJ2-3, reads DAGVTQSPTHLIKTRGQQVTLRCSPISGHKSVSWYQQVLGQGPQFIFQYYEKEERGRGNFPDRFSARQFPNYSSELNVNALLLGDSALYLCASSTSTTPDTQYFGPGTRLTVL.

This clonotype was detected ten times or more. The gene calls are TRBV7-3 and TRBJ2-7; TRBD2 matches at 7 bases. V dropped 5 bases and J dropped 2; count of bases not matched to a gene: 12. Germline CDR1 SGHTA, CDR2 FQGTGA. The CDR3 contains 16 residues. CDR3 amino acids: CASSVPARETAYEQYV. DNA of the CDR3: TGTGCCAGCAGCGTCCCAGCGCGGGAGACAGCCTACGAGCAGTACGTC.

Only a few counts were recorded for this clonotype. This could be a read error, since a much larger clone is one nucleotide away. In nucleotides, the CDR3 is TGCAGTGCTAGAGATCCTGCTGGCGCGGCCTATGGCTACACCTTC. The encoded protein is CSARDPAGAAYGYTF. The chain uses TRBV20-1 and TRBJ1-2; D unresolved. V was cut by 0 bases and J by 4 bases, with 15 bases left in between. CDR1 and CDR2 (germline): DFQATT, SNEGSKA (reference sequence). CDR3 length: 15 residues.